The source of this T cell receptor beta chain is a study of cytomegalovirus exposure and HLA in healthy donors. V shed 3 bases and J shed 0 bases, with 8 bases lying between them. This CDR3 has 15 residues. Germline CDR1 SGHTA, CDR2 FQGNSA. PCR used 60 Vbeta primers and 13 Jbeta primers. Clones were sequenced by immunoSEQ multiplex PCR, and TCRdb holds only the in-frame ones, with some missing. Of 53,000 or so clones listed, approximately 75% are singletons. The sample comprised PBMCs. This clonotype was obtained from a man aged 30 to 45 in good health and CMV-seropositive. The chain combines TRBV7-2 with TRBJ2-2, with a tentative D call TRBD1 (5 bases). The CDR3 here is CASSFQGTNTGELFF. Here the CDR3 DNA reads TGTGCCAGCAGCTTTCAGGGAACGAACACCGGGGAGCTGTTTTTT. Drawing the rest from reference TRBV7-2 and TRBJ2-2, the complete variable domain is GAGVSQSPSNKVTEKGKDVELRCDPISGHTALYWYRQSLGQGLEFLIYFQGNSAPDKSGLPSDRFSAERTGGSVSTLTIQRTQQEDSAVYLCASSFQGTNTGELFFGEGSRLTVL.